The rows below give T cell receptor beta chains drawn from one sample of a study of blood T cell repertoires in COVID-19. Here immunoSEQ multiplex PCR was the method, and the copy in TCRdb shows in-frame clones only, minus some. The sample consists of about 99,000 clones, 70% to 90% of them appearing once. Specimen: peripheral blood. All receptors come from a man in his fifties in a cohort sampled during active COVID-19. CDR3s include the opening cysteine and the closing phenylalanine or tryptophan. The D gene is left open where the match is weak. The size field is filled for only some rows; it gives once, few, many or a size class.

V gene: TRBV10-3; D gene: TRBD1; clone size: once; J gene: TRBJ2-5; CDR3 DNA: TGTGCCATCGCCCGGGACAGTCAATCAGAGACCCAGTACTTC; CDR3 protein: CAIARDSQSETQYF
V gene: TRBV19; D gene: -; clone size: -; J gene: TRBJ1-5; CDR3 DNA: TGTGCCAGTAGGGGGAGGGCAGGCGGCAGCAATCAGCCCCAGCATTTT; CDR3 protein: CASRGRAGGSNQPQHF
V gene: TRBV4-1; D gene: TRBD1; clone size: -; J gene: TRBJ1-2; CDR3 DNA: TGCGCCAGCAGCCAAGAACGGGCACGACAGGGGGCTATTGGCTACACCTTC; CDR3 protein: CASSQERARQGAIGYTF
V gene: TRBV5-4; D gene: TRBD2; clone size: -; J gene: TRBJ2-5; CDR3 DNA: TGTGCCAGCAGCTTGGAACTAGCGGGGGGACAGACCCAGTACTTC; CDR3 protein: CASSLELAGGQTQYF
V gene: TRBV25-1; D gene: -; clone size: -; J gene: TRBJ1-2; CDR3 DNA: TGTGCCAGCAGTGAATTCGTAGTTAACTATGGCTACACCTTC; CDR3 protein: CASSEFVVNYGYTF
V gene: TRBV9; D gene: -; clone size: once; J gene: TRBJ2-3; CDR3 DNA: TGTGCCAGCAGCGTAGCGGTAGCCCTCACAGATACGCAGTATTTT; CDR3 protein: CASSVAVALTDTQYF
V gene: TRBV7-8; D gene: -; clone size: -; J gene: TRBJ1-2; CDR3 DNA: TGTGCCAGCAGCTTAGCGACCTCGGGGAGGGAAGGCTACACCTTC; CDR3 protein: CASSLATSGREGYTF
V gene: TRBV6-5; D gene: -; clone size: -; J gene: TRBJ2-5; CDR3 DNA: TGTGCCAGCAGAGACTACCAAGAGACCCAGTACTTC; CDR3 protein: CASRDYQETQYF
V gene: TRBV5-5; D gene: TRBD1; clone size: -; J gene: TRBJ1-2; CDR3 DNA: TGTGCCAGCAGCGGGACAGGGGCGGACTATGGCTACACCTTC; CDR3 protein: CASSGTGADYGYTF
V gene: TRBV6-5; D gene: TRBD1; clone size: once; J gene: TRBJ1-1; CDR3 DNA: TGTGCCAGCAGTTCTGGACAGGGCCCAACTGAAGCTTTCTTT; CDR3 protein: CASSSGQGPTEAFF
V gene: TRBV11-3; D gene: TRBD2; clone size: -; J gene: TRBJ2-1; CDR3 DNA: TGTGCCAGCACCTCGGCGGCCCTAGCGGGGGCAGGGAATGAGCAGTTCTTC; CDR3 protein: CASTSAALAGAGNEQFF
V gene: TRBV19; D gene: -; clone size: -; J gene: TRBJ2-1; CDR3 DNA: TGTGCCAGTAGTATAGATAACAGGGTCTACAATGAGCAGTTCTTC; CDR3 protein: CASSIDNRVYNEQFF
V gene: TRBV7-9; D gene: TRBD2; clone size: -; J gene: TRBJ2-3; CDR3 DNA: TGTGCCAGCAGCCCCCTGGCGGGGGGCGGCAAAGATACGCAGTATTTT; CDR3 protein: CASSPLAGGGKDTQYF
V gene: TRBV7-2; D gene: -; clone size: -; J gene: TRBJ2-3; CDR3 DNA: TGTGCCAGCAGCTTAGGATCCAGTACCGATACGCAGTATTTT; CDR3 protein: CASSLGSSTDTQYF
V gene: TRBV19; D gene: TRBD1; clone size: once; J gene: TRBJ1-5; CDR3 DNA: TGTGCCAGTACTTTACAGGGGGCTGGCCAGCCCCAGCATTTT; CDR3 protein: CASTLQGAGQPQHF
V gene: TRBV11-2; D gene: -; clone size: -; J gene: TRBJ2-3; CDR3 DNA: TGTGCCAGCAGCTTAGGGTCTTGGGCCGTCTCTAGCACAGATACGCAGTATTTT; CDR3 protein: CASSLGSWAVSSTDTQYF
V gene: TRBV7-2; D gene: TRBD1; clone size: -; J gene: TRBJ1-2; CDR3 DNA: TGTGCCAGCACCTCGGGACAGGGGATGAATGGCTACACCTTC; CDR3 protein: CASTSGQGMNGYTF
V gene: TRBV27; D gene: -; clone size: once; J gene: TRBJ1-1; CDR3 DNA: TGTGCCAGCAGTTTAGGGGAGGGGCGGGGAACTGAAGCTTTCTTT; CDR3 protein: CASSLGEGRGTEAFF
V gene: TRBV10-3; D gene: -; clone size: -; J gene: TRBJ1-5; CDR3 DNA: TGTGCCATCAGTGAGGTCGGAGGCAATCAGCCCCAGCATTTT; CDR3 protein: CAISEVGGNQPQHF
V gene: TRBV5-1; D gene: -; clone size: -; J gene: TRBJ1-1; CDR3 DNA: TGCGCCAGCAGCGTCCCGACAGAGAACACTGAAGCTTTCTTT; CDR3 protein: CASSVPTENTEAFF
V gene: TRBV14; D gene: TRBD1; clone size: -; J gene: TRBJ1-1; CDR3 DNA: TGTGCCAGCAGCCAACGGACAGGGGCGAACACTGAAGCTTTCTTT; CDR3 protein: CASSQRTGANTEAFF
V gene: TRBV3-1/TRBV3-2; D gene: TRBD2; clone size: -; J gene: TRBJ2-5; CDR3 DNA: TGTGCCAGCAGCCAAGCCCCGGGACTAGCGGGGGGGCCAGGAGAGACCCAGTACTTC; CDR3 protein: CASSQAPGLAGGPGETQYF
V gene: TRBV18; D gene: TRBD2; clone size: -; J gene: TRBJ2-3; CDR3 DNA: TGTGCCAGCTCACCCGCTAGCGGGGGGGCATCAGATACGCAGTATTTT; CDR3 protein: CASSPASGGASDTQYF
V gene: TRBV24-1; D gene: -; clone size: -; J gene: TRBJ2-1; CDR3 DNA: TGTGCCACCAGTGATCCCACAGGGTTGAAGGGCAATGAGCAGTTCTTC; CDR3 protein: CATSDPTGLKGNEQFF
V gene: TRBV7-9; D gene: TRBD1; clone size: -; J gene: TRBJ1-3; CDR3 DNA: TGTGCCAGCAGTGGCAGGGGGACTGGAAACACCATATATTTT; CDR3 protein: CASSGRGTGNTIYF
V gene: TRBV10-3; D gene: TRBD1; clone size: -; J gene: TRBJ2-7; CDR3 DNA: TGTGCCATCAGGGCGGGACAGGGCGTCTACGAGCAGTACTTC; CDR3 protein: CAIRAGQGVYEQYF
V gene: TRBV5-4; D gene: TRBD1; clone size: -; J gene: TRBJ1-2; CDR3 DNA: TGTGCCAGCAGCACAACAGGGGGCCTTGAAGTCGGCTATGGCTACACCTTC; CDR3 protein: CASSTTGGLEVGYGYTF
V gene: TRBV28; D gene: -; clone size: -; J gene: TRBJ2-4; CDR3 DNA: TGTGCCAGCAGTCGTGGCGGAAACATTCAGTACTTC; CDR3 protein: CASSRGGNIQYF
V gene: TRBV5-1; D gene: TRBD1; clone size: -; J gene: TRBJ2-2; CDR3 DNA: TGCGCCAGCAGCTCGACAGGGCTGGACACCGGGGAGCTGTTTTTT; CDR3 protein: CASSSTGLDTGELFF
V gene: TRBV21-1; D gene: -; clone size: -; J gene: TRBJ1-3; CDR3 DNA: TGTGCCAGCAGCACCAACGCGGACGGACGTTCCGGGGTTGGACGCACCATATATTTT; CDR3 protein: CASSTNADGRSGVGRTIYF
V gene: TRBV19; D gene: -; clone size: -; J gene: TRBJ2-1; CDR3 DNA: TGTGCCAGTAGTATCTACAGGTCGCACAATGAGCAGTTCTTC; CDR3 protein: CASSIYRSHNEQFF
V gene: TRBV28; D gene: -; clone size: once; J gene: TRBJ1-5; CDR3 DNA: TGTGCCAGCAGCCCCGGTGCAGGTGGAGGGCCCCAGCATTTT; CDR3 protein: CASSPGAGGGPQHF
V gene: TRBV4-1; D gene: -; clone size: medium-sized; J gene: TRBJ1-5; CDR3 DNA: TGCGCCAGCAGCCAAGACAGGGGTTTAAGTCAGCCCCAGCATTTT; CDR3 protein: CASSQDRGLSQPQHF
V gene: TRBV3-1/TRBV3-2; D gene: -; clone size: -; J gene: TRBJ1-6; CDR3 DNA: TGTGCCAGCAGCCGAGGACAAGCCCTCCACTTT; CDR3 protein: CASSRGQALHF
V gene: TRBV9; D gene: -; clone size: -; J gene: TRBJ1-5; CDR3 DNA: TGTGCCAGCAGCCTAGGGGGAGTGGGGCCCCAGCATTTT; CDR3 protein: CASSLGGVGPQHF
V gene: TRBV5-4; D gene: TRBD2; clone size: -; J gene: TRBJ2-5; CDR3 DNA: TGTGCCAGCAGCCCGGGGGGGAAACAAGAGACCCAGTACTTC; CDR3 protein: CASSPGGKQETQYF
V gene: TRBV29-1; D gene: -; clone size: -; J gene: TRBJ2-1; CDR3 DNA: TGCAGCGTTGAAGGGGCGGGGGCGCCCCTAAGGGAGCAGTTCTTC; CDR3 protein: CSVEGAGAPLREQFF
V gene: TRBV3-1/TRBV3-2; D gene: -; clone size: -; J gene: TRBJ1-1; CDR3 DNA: TGTGCCAGCAGCCGGTCAGTGAACACTGAAGCTTTCTTT; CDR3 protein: CASSRSVNTEAFF
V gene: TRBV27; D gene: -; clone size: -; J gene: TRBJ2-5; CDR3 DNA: TGTGCCAGCAGTTTTCCCGGGACTGAGACCCAGTACTTC; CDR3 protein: CASSFPGTETQYF
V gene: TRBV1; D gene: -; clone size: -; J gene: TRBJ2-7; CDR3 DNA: TGCACCAGCAGCCAAGACCGGGACAGGGACCACGAGCAGTACTTC; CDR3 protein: CTSSQDRDRDHEQYF
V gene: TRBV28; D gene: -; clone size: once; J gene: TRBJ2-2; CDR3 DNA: TGTGCCAGCAGAACCAGTACGAACACCGGGGAGCTGTTTTTT; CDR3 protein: CASRTSTNTGELFF
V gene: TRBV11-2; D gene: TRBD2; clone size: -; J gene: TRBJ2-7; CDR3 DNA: TGTGCCAGCATGGGACTAGCGGGCGAGCAGTACTTC; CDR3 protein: CASMGLAGEQYF
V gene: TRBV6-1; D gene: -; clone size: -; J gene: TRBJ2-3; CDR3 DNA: TGTGCCAGCAGTGATACTAGCAGAGAAAGAGATACGCAGTATTTT; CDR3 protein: CASSDTSRERDTQYF
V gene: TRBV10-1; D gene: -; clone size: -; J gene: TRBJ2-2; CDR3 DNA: TGCGCCAGCAGTGGTACTGCCGGGGAGCTGTTTTTT; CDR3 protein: CASSGTAGELFF
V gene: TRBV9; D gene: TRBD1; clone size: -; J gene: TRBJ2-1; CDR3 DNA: TGTGCCAGCAGCGTAGGGACAGGGGTCATCAATGAGCAGTTCTTC; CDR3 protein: CASSVGTGVINEQFF
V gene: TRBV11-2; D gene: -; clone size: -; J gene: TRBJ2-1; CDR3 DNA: TGTGCCAGCAGCTTAGATCTCAGGGTCCATGAGCAGTTCTTC; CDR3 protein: CASSLDLRVHEQFF
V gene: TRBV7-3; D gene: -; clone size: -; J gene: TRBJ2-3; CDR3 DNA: TGTGCCAGCAGCTTAAATAGCCTCGCAGATACGCAGTATTTT; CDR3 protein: CASSLNSLADTQYF
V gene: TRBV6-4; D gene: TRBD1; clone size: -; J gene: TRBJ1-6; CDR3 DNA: TGTGCCAGCAGCGCCGGGACAGGGAACTCACCCCTCCACTTT; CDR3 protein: CASSAGTGNSPLHF
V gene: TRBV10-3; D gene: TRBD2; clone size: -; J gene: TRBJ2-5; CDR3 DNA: TGTGCCATCAGTGAGTCGAAACTAGCGGGAGAAGAGACCCAGTACTTC; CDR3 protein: CAISESKLAGEETQYF